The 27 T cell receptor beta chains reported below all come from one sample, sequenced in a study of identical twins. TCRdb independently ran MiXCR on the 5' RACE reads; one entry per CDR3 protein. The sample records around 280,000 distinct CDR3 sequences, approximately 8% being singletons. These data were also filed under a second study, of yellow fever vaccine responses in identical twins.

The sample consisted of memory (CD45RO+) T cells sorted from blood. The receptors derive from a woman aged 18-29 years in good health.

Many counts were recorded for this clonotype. The DNA for the CDR3 is TGTGCCAGCAGCTTTCCTCAGGAGAACACTGAAGCTTTCTTT. Translation gives CASSFPQENTEAFF. The rearrangement joins TRBV11-2 to TRBJ1-1, with D hard to call. The V end lost 3 bases, the J end lost 1 base, and 9 bases lay between the germline ends. The CDR3 is 14 residues long. The germline gives CDR1 SGHAT, CDR2 FQNNGV.

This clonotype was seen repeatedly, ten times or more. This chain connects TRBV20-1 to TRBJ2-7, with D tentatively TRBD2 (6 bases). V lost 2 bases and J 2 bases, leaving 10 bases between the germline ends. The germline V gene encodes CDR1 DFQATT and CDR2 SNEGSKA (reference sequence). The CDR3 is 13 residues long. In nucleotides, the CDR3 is TGCAGTGCTAGACCGGGACTCACCTACGAGCAGTACTTC. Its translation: CSARPGLTYEQYF.

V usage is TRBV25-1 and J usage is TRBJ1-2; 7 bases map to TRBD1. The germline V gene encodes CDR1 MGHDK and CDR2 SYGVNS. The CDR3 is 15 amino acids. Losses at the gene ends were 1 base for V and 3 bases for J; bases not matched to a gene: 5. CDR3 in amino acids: CASSEFGQADYGYTF. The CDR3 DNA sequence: TGTGCCAGCAGTGAATTCGGACAGGCGGACTATGGCTACACCTTC.

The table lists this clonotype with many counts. The CDR3 sequence is CASRKDGANTGELFF. The DNA for the CDR3 is TGTGCCAGCAGAAAAGACGGGGCGAACACCGGGGAGCTGTTTTTT. The chain joins TRBV7-2 to TRBJ2-2; the D gene is possibly TRBD2 (5 bases). With 6 bases removed from V and 0 bases from J, the gap between germline ends came to 11 bases. This CDR3 contains 15 residues. Germline V gene sequence: CDR1 SGHTA, CDR2 FQGNSA.

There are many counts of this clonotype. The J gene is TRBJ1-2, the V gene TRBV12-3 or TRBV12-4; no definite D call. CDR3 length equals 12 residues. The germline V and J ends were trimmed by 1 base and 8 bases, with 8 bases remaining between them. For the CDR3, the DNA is TGTGCCAGCAGTTTAGAGGTCACCGGCTACACCTTC. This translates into CASSLEVTGYTF.

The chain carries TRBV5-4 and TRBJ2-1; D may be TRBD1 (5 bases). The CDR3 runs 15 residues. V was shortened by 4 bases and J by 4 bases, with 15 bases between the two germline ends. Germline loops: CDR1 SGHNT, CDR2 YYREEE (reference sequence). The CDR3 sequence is CASSLGLGIYNEQFF. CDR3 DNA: TGTGCCAGCAGCCTGGGGCTAGGGATTTACAATGAGCAGTTCTTC.

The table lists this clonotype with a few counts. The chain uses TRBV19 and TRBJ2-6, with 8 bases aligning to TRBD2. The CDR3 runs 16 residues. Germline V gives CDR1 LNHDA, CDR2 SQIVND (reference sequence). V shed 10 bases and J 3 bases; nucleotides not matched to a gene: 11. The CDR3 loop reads CATPAGGLYGANVLTF. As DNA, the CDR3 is TGTGCCACCCCCGCGGGGGGTTTGTATGGGGCCAACGTCCTGACTTTC. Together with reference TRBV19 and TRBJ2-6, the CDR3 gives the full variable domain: DGGITQSPKYLFRKEGQNVTLSCEQNLNHDAMYWYRQDPGQGLRLIYYSQIVNDFQKGDIAEGYSVSREKKESFPLTVTSAQKNPTAFYLCATPAGGLYGANVLTFGAGSRLTVL.

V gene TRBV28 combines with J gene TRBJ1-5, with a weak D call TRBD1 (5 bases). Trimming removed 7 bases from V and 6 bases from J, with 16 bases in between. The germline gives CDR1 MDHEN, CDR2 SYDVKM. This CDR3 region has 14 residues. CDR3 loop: CASKGSRAGQPQHF. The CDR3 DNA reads TGTGCCAGCAAAGGTAGCAGGGCGGGTCAGCCCCAGCATTTT.

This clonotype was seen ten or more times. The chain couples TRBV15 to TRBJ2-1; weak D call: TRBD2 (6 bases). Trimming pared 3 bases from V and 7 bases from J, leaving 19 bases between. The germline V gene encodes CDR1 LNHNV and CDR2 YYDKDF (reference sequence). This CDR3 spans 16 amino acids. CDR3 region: CATSSGPPGTFNEQFF. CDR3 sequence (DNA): TGTGCCACCAGCAGTGGGCCCCCCGGGACTTTTAATGAGCAGTTCTTC.

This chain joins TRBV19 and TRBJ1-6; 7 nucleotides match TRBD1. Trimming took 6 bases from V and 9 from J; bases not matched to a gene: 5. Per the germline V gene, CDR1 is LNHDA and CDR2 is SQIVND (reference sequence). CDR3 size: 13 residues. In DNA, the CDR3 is TGTGCCAGTAGAACAGGGGAGAGTTCACCCCTCCACTTT. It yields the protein CASRTGESSPLHF.

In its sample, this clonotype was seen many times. The CDR3 region is CASSDRQDPKEETQYF. The CDR3 bases are TGTGCCAGCAGTGACCGACAGGACCCTAAAGAAGAGACCCAGTACTTC. The rearrangement uses TRBV25-1 and TRBJ2-5, with D perhaps TRBD1 (6 bases). The germline V and J ends were trimmed by 3 bases and 3 bases, with 17 bases remaining between them. The CDR3 loop spans 16 amino acids. Germline assignment: CDR1 MGHDK and CDR2 SYGVNS.

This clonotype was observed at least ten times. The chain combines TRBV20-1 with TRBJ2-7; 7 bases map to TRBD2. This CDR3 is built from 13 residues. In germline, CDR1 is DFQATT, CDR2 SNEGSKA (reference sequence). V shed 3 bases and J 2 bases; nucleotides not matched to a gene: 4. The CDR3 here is CSASREEPYEQYF. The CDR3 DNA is TGCAGTGCTAGTCGGGAGGAGCCCTACGAGCAGTACTTC.

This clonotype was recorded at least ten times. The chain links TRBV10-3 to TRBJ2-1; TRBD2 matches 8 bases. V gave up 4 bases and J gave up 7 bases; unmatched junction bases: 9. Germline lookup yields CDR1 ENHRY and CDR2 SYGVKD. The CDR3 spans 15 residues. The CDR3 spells CAISVGGAAGNEQFF. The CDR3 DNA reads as TGTGCCATCAGTGTCGGGGGGGCAGCGGGGAATGAGCAGTTCTTC.

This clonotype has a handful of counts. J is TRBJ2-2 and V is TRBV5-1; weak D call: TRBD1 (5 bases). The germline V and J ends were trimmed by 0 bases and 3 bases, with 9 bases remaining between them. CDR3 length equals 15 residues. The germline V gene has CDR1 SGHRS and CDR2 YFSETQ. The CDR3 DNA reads TGCGCCAGCAGCTTGGGTGACAGATACACCGGGGAGCTGTTTTTT. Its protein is CASSLGDRYTGELFF.

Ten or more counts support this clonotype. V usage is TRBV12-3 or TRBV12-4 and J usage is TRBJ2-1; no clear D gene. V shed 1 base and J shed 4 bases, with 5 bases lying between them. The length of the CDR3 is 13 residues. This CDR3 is CASSLGGYNEQFF. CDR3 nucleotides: TGTGCCAGCAGTTTAGGAGGATACAATGAGCAGTTCTTC.

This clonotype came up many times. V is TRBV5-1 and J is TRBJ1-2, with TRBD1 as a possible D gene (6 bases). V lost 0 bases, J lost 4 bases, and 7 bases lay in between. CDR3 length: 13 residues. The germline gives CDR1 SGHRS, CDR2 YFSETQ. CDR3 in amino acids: CASSLEGGYGYTF. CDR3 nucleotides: TGCGCCAGCAGCTTGGAGGGGGGCTATGGCTACACCTTC.

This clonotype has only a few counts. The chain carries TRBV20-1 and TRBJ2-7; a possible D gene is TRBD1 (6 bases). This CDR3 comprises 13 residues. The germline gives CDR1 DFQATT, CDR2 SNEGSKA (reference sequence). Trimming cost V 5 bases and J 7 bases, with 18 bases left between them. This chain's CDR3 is CSALIPGAEEQYF. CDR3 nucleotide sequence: TGCAGTGCTCTTATCCCAGGGGCGGAGGAGCAGTACTTC.

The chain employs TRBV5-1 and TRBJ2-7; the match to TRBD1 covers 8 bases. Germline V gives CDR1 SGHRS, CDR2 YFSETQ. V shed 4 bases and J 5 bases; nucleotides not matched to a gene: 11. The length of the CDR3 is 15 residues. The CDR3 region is CASSTGQGSVDEQYF. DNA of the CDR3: TGCGCCAGCAGCACCGGACAGGGTAGCGTCGACGAGCAGTACTTC.

The CDR3 region has the DNA TGCAGTGCCGGACTAGCGGGAACAGATACGCAGTATTTT. It translates to CSAGLAGTDTQYF. The V gene is TRBV20-1, the J gene TRBJ2-3, with 12 positions matching TRBD2. The CDR3 has 13 amino acids. Germline V gene lookup returns CDR1 DFQATT and CDR2 SNEGSKA (reference sequence). V was pared by 6 bases and J by 3 bases, with 1 base of the junction left unmatched.

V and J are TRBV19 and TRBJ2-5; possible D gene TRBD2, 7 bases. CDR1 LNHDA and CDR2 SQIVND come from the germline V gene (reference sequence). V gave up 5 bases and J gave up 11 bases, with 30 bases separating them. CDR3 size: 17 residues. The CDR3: CASSLNKGGHSQESQYF. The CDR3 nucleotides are TGTGCCAGTAGTCTCAACAAGGGGGGGCACTCTCAAGAGAGTCAGTACTTC. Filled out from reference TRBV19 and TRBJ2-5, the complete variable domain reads DGGITQSPKYLFRKEGQNVTLSCEQNLNHDAMYWYRQDPGQGLRLIYYSQIVNDFQKGDIAEGYSVSREKKESFPLTVTSAQKNPTAFYLCASSLNKGGHSQESQYFGPGTRLLVL.

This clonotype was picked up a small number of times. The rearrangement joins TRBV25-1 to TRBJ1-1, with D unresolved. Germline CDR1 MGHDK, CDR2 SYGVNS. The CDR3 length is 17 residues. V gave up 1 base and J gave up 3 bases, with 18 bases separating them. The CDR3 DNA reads TGTGCCAGCAGTGAATCGCCGGGCCGGCGGACCGACACTGAAGCTTTCTTT. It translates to CASSESPGRRTDTEAFF.

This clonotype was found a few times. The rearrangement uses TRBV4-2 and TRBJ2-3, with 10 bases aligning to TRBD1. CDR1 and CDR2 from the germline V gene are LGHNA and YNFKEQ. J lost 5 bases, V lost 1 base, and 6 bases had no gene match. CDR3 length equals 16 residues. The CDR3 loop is CASSQGGTGDGDTQYF. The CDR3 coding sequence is TGTGCCAGCAGCCAAGGCGGGACAGGGGATGGAGATACGCAGTATTTT.

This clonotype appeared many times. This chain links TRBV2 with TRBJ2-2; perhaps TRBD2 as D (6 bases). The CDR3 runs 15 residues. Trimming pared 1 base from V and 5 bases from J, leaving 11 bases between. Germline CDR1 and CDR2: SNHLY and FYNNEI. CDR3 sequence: CASSEVGSGTGELFF. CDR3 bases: TGTGCCAGCAGTGAAGTCGGTAGCGGTACCGGGGAGCTGTTTTTT.

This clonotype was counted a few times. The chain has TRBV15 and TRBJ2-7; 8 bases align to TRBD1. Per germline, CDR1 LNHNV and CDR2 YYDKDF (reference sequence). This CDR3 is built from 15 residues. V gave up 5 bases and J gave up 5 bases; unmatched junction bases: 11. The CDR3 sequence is CATSVPGTGGDEQYF. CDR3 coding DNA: TGTGCCACCAGCGTTCCCGGGACAGGAGGAGACGAGCAGTACTTC.

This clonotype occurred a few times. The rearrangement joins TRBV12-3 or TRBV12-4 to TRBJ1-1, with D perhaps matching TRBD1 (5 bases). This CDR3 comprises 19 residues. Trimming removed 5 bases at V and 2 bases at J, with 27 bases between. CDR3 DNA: TGTGCCAGCAGTCGGATTTGGGGGGTTTCAACTTCGATAAACACTGAAGCTTTCTTT. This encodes CASSRIWGVSTSINTEAFF.

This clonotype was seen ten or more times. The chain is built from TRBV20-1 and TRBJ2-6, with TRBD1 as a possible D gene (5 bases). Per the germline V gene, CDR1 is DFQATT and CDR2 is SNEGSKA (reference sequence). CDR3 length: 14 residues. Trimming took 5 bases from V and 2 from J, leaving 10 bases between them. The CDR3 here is CSAVRVPGANVLTF. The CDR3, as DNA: TGCAGTGCTGTCAGGGTCCCTGGGGCCAACGTCCTGACTTTC.

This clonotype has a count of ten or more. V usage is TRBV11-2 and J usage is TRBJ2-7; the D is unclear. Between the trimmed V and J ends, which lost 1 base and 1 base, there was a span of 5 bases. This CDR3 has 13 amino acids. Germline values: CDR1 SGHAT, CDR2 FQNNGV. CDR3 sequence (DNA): TGTGCCAGCAGCTTAGGGGCGTCCTACGAGCAGTACGTC. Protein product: CASSLGASYEQYV.